What follows are 6 T cell receptor beta chains derived from one specimen sequenced in a study of blood T cell repertoires in COVID-19. Clones were sequenced by immunoSEQ multiplex PCR, and TCRdb holds only the in-frame ones, with some missing. Among 65,000 to 70,000 clones listed, roughly 80% were seen once. Specimen: peripheral blood. All receptors come from a man older than 75 with active COVID-19.

This clone appeared a single time. The chain combines TRBV19 with TRBJ1-5, with unresolved D. The ends were cut back, 3 bases at V and 5 bases at J, with 8 bases in the middle. The CDR3 has 13 residues. The V gene's germline CDR1 is LNHDA and CDR2 SQIVND (reference sequence). The CDR3 DNA reads TGTGCCAGTAGTATGACATTGTATCAGCCCCAGCATTTT. Amino acids: CASSMTLYQPQHF.

This chain uses TRBV4-1 with TRBJ2-5, with D maybe TRBD1 (6 bases). This CDR3 comprises 15 residues. V dropped 4 bases and J dropped 6 bases, with 18 bases sitting between them. Germline V CDR1 and CDR2: MGHRA, YSYEKL. DNA for the CDR3: TGCGCCAGCAGCCTTAACTTCCAGGGGAAAAAGACCCAGTACTTC. Its translation is CASSLNFQGKKTQYF.

The rearrangement links TRBV4-1 to TRBJ1-2; a possible D gene is TRBD1 (5 bases). Germline values: CDR1 MGHRA, CDR2 YSYEKL. CDR3 length: 14 residues. The germline V and J ends were trimmed by 4 bases and 6 bases, with 15 bases remaining between them. CDR3: CASSLRREGNGYTF. The CDR3 coding sequence is TGCGCCAGCAGCCTGCGCCGGGAGGGGAATGGCTACACCTTC.

This clone appeared once. The chain couples TRBV6-6 to TRBJ2-1, with 10 bases matching TRBD1. With 7 bases clipped from V and 9 bases from J, the junction kept 9 bases outside the gene matches. CDR3 length: 14 amino acids. Per the germline V gene, CDR1 is MNHNY and CDR2 is SVGAGI (reference sequence). The CDR3 coding sequence is TGTGCCAGCAACACTCCGGGACAGGGGAGTGAGCAGTTCTTC. It encodes CASNTPGQGSEQFF.

The CDR3 sequence is CASSPPPGMALHF. CDR3 bases: TGTGCCAGCTCACCACCCCCGGGAATGGCCCTCCACTTT. V and J are TRBV18 and TRBJ1-6; D not resolved. CDR3 length: 13 residues. Trimming took off 0 bases at V and 14 bases at J, with 11 bases between the two ends. Germline values: CDR1 KGHSH, CDR2 LQKENI.

This CDR3 is CASSSYARTGDQPQHF. The DNA of the CDR3 is TGTGCCAGCAGCTCCTACGCCCGGACAGGGGACCAGCCCCAGCATTTT. The chain has TRBV6-2 or TRBV6-3 and TRBJ1-5, with 9 bases matching TRBD1. CDR3 size: 16 residues. After removal of 6 bases from V and 7 bases from J, the junction contained 13 bases not matched to a gene. CDR1 and CDR2 (germline): MNHEY, SVGEGT.